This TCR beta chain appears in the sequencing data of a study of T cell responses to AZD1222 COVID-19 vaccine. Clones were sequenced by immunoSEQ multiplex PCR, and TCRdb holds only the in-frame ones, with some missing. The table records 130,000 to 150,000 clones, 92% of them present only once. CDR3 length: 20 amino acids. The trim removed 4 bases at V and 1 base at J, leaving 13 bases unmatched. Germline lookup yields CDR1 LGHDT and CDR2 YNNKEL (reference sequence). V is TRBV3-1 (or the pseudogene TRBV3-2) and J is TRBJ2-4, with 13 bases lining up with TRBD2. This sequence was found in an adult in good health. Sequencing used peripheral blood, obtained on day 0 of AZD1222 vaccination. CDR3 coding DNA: TGTGCCAGCAGCCTTTCCGATCAGACTAGCGGGGGGTATGCCAAAAACATTCAGTACTTC. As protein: CASSLSDQTSGGYAKNIQYF.